A single sample gave rise to the 28 T cell receptor beta chains below, sequenced in a study of T cell changes during pregnancy in multiple sclerosis. The assay was immunoSEQ multiplex PCR, and TCRdb's table has in-frame clones only and misses some. The sample holds tens of thousands of clones, more than 85% seen once. The input for sequencing was peripheral blood, taken in the first trimester of pregnancy. Receptor source: a female donor with multiple sclerosis, enrolled in a pregnancy study.

This chain links TRBV28 with TRBJ1-1, with D possibly matching TRBD1 (6 bases). Germline CDR1 MDHEN, CDR2 SYDVKM. CDR3 size: 13 residues. The germline V and J ends were trimmed by 5 bases and 1 base, with 8 bases remaining between them. The CDR3 bases are TGTGCCAGCAGTCAGGGGAGGAACACTGAAGCTTTCTTT. It codes for CASSQGRNTEAFF.

V gene TRBV7-7 combines with J gene TRBJ2-7; D unclear. The CDR3 is 12 amino acids. V gave up 4 bases and J gave up 7 bases, with 11 bases separating them. Looked up from germline, CDR1 is SSHAT and CDR2 is FNYEAQ (reference sequence). CDR3 loop: CASSSPLWEQYF. CDR3 DNA: TGTGCCAGCAGCTCCCCACTATGGGAGCAGTACTTC.

This sequence joins TRBV5-1 and TRBJ1-1, with D tentatively TRBD1 (5 bases). CDR3 size: 13 residues. Germline CDR1 and CDR2: SGHRS and YFSETQ. V lost 4 bases to trimming and J lost 7 bases, with 14 bases between them. The CDR3 sequence: CASSRGQESEAFF. CDR3 sequence (DNA): TGCGCCAGCAGCCGAGGACAAGAGAGTGAAGCTTTCTTT.

This clone has a single count. The genes are TRBV5-1 and TRBJ1-1; D perhaps matches TRBD1 (5 bases). Germline values: CDR1 SGHRS, CDR2 YFSETQ. Trimming cost V 1 base and J 1 base, with 8 bases left between them. The CDR3 extends over 14 amino acids. CDR3 sequence reads: CASSLWGGNTEAFF. The CDR3 DNA reads TGCGCCAGCAGCTTGTGGGGCGGGAACACTGAAGCTTTCTTT.

The chain is built from TRBV10-3 and TRBJ2-1; 7 bases are shared with TRBD1. J gave up 7 bases and V 2 bases, and 8 bases lay outside the gene matches. Germline V CDR1 and CDR2: ENHRY, SYGVKD. The CDR3 spans 15 residues. CDR3 in amino acids: CAISERGQVLNEQFF. The CDR3, as DNA: TGTGCCATCAGTGAGAGGGGGCAGGTATTGAATGAGCAGTTCTTC.

J is TRBJ2-7 and V is TRBV7-3; 8 nucleotides line up with TRBD1. Trimming removed 5 bases from V and 5 bases from J; junction bases left unmatched: 8. The CDR3 length is 14 residues. The germline gives CDR1 SGHTA, CDR2 FQGTGA. Here the CDR3 DNA reads TGTGCCAGCAGCCCTAGTGCAGGGGGCCACGAGCAGTACTTC. Its translation: CASSPSAGGHEQYF.

The chain combines TRBV5-1 with TRBJ1-1; D is perhaps TRBD1 (5 bases). V lost 2 bases and J lost 3, with 17 bases in between. Germline V gene data show CDR1 as SGHRS and CDR2 as YFSETQ. The CDR3 runs to 16 residues. DNA for the CDR3: TGCGCCAGCAGCTTCAAAAGCCAGGGTGTCGACACTGAAGCTTTCTTT. Amino acids: CASSFKSQGVDTEAFF.

The chain combines TRBV28 with TRBJ2-7; 8 bases are shared with TRBD2. The V gene end was trimmed by 6 bases and the J gene end by 7 bases; junction bases not matched to a gene: 20. The CDR3 has 17 amino acids. Germline assignment: CDR1 MDHEN and CDR2 SYDVKM. In nucleotides, the CDR3 is TGTGCCAGCAGCCTTATGCGGGGTAGCGGGACGAGTCGGGAGCAGTACTTC. Translation gives CASSLMRGSGTSREQYF. Full variable domain (rest looked up from reference TRBV28 and TRBJ2-7): DVKVTQSSRYLVKRTGEKVFLECVQDMDHENMFWYRQDPGLGLRLIYFSYDVKMKEKGDIPEGYSVSREKKERFSLILESASTNQTSMYLCASSLMRGSGTSREQYFGPGTRLTVT.

The genes are TRBV7-2 and TRBJ1-2; 9 bases are a match to TRBD1. Germline loops: CDR1 SGHTA, CDR2 FQGNSA. Trimming removed 8 bases from V and 7 bases from J; junction bases left unmatched: 14. The CDR3 extends over 15 amino acids. In DNA, the CDR3 is TGTGCCAGCTCAACCGGGCTACAGGGGGCGGGTGGCTACACCTTC. The encoded protein is CASSTGLQGAGGYTF.

The V call is TRBV4-1, the J call TRBJ2-2, with D possibly matching TRBD2 (6 bases). Trimming removed 3 bases at V and 6 bases at J, with 26 bases between. Germline V gene data show CDR1 as MGHRA and CDR2 as YSYEKL. The CDR3 has 19 amino acids. The CDR3: CASSHGLRGEALLSGELFF. As DNA, the CDR3 is TGCGCCAGCAGCCACGGGTTGAGAGGGGAGGCCCTATTGTCCGGGGAGCTGTTTTTT.

The chain has TRBV5-6 and TRBJ2-7, with 8 bases fitting TRBD1. The length of the CDR3 is 15 residues. CDR1 is SGHDT and CDR2 is YYEEEE in the germline V gene. V shed 3 bases and J 7 bases; nucleotides not matched to a gene: 12. In DNA form, the CDR3 reads TGTGCCAGCAGCTCCAGGGGGCGCATCCCGGGAGAGCAGTACTTC. Its protein product is CASSSRGRIPGEQYF. Together with reference TRBV5-6 and TRBJ2-7, the CDR3 gives the full variable domain: DAGVTQSPTHLIKTRGQQVTLRCSPKSGHDTVSWYQQALGQGPQFIFQYYEEEERQRGNFPDRFSGHQFPNYSSELNVNALLLGDSALYLCASSSRGRIPGEQYFGPGTRLTVT.

This clone appeared once. The J gene is TRBJ2-7, the V gene TRBV15; TRBD2 agrees at 9 bases. The CDR3 is 16 amino acids. The ends lost 1 base at V and 2 bases at J; junction bases unmatched: 6. Germline V gene data show CDR1 as LNHNV and CDR2 as YYDKDF (reference sequence). The CDR3 reads CATSRGLAGLTYEQYF. The CDR3 nucleotides read TGTGCCACCAGCAGAGGGCTAGCGGGGCTCACCTACGAGCAGTACTTC.

This clone was observed once. The V call is TRBV11-3, the J call TRBJ1-1, with D tentatively TRBD1 (5 bases). Germline lookup yields CDR1 SGHNT and CDR2 YENEEA. V lost 4 bases, J lost 1 base, and 16 bases lay in between. CDR3 length equals 16 residues. The CDR3 loop reads CASSSVGGAENTEAFF. The CDR3 coding sequence is TGTGCCAGCAGCTCCGTCGGTGGGGCGGAGAACACTGAAGCTTTCTTT.

The V and J genes are TRBV28 and TRBJ2-7; 9 bases match TRBD2. After removal of 2 bases from V and 4 bases from J, the junction contained 9 bases not matched to a gene. This CDR3 is 16 amino acids long. Looked up from germline, CDR1 is MDHEN and CDR2 is SYDVKM. The CDR3 sequence: CASSLRLADEPYEQYF. CDR3 coding DNA: TGTGCCAGCAGTTTACGACTAGCGGACGAACCTTACGAGCAGTACTTC.

The chain recombines TRBV5-1 with TRBJ2-7; weak D call: TRBD2 (6 bases). CDR1 is SGHRS and CDR2 is YFSETQ in the germline V gene. There are 14 residues in the CDR3. Deletions cut 0 bases from V and 2 bases from J, with 9 bases between. This CDR3 reads CASSLVGGAYEQYF. CDR3 DNA: TGCGCCAGCAGCTTGGTAGGAGGGGCCTACGAGCAGTACTTC.

The CDR3 DNA sequence: TGTGCCAGCAGCGTAATAGGGGGTCCAGCGGGGGTCTCTGGGGCCAACGTCCTGACTTTC. Protein: CASSVIGGPAGVSGANVLTF. The chain combines TRBV9 with TRBJ2-6, with 8 bases matching TRBD2. V trimming: 1 base; J trimming: 0 bases; junction bases outside the gene matches: 12. CDR1 is SGDLS and CDR2 is YYNGEE in the germline V gene. The CDR3 runs 20 residues.

This chain joins TRBV5-1 and TRBJ2-1; no clear D gene. In germline, CDR1 is SGHRS, CDR2 YFSETQ. This CDR3 region has 14 residues. The V gene lost 2 bases and the J gene lost 0 bases, with 6 bases spanning the gap. CDR3 amino acids: CASSLDFSYNEQFF. The DNA for the CDR3 is TGCGCCAGCAGCTTAGACTTCTCCTACAATGAGCAGTTCTTC. Drawing the rest from reference TRBV5-1 and TRBJ2-1, the complete variable domain is KAGVTQTPRYLIKTRGQQVTLSCSPISGHRSVSWYQQTPGQGLQFLFEYFSETQRNKGNFPGRFSGRQFSNSRSEMNVSTLELGDSALYLCASSLDFSYNEQFFGPGTRLTVL.

CDR3 DNA sequence: TGTGCCAGCAGCCAAGAATCCAGACAAGAGACCCAGTACTTC. Protein product: CASSQESRQETQYF. V usage is TRBV4-2 and J usage is TRBJ2-5, with D uncertain. This CDR3 has 14 residues. V lost 0 bases and J lost 2, with 7 bases in between. Germline assignment: CDR1 LGHNA and CDR2 YNFKEQ.

DNA for the CDR3: TGTGCCAGTAGTTGGGGGACAGGGGATCCCCACAATCAGCCCCAGCATTTT. Translating it yields CASSWGTGDPHNQPQHF. This chain links TRBV19 with TRBJ1-5; 10 bases are a match to TRBD1. The V segment lost 5 bases and the J segment 3 bases; nucleotides outside the gene matches: 10. The CDR3 loop spans 17 amino acids. The germline CDR1 and CDR2 sequences are LNHDA and SQIVND (reference sequence).

The V gene is TRBV25-1, the J gene TRBJ1-6, with unresolved D. V was cut by 3 bases and J by 10 bases, with 16 bases left in between. The CDR3 has 15 amino acids. CDR1 and CDR2 (germline): MGHDK, SYGVNS. CDR3 sequence: CASSDLSGGLSPLHF. CDR3 in DNA: TGTGCCAGCAGTGATTTGTCAGGTGGTTTATCACCCCTCCACTTT.

The rearrangement links TRBV27 to TRBJ1-3; D is ambiguous. CDR3 length: 16 amino acids. V was pared by 2 bases and J by 4 bases, with 15 bases between. Germline CDR1 and CDR2: MNHEY and SMNVEV (reference sequence). CDR3 in amino acids: CASSLGAGYAGNTIYF. CDR3 bases: TGTGCCAGCAGTTTAGGTGCCGGGTATGCGGGAAACACCATATATTTT.

V gene TRBV5-1 combines with J gene TRBJ2-7, with 9 nucleotides matching TRBD2. After removal of 4 bases from V and 7 bases from J, the junction contained 9 bases not matched to a gene. Germline-derived CDR1 and CDR2 are SGHRS and YFSETQ. This CDR3 spans 14 amino acids. For the CDR3, the DNA is TGCGCCAGCAGCACCACGGCGGGAGGGCATGAGCAGTACTTC. Its translation is CASSTTAGGHEQYF. The full variable domain, its missing parts supplied by reference TRBV5-1 and TRBJ2-7, is KAGVTQTPRYLIKTRGQQVTLSCSPISGHRSVSWYQQTPGQGLQFLFEYFSETQRNKGNFPGRFSGRQFSNSRSEMNVSTLELGDSALYLCASSTTAGGHEQYFGPGTRLTVT.

This chain links TRBV6-1 with TRBJ1-5; 7 nucleotides line up with TRBD1. The V segment lost 3 bases and the J segment 0 bases; nucleotides outside the gene matches: 11. Germline-derived CDR1 and CDR2 are MNHNS and SASEGT. The CDR3 consists of 18 residues. DNA of the CDR3: TGTGCCAGCAGTGACGCAGGGGGGTCCGCGGTTAGCAATCAGCCCCAGCATTTT. It translates to CASSDAGGSAVSNQPQHF.

The rearrangement links TRBV4-1 to TRBJ2-2, with 13 bases aligning to TRBD2. CDR3 size: 16 residues. CDR1 and CDR2 (germline): MGHRA, YSYEKL. The ends lost 0 bases at V and 10 bases at J; junction bases unmatched: 5. CDR3 residues: CASSQETSGRAEELFF. The DNA of the CDR3 is TGCGCCAGCAGCCAAGAAACTAGCGGGAGGGCCGAGGAGCTGTTTTTT.

The chain couples TRBV6-1 to TRBJ1-4; 8 positions match TRBD1. J lost 8 bases, V lost 2 bases, and 13 bases had no gene match. Germline values: CDR1 MNHNS, CDR2 SASEGT. The CDR3 loop spans 17 amino acids. In DNA, the CDR3 is TGTGCCAGCAGTGAAAGCGGGACAGGAGAGGTGTACGAAAAACTGTTTTTT. Amino acids: CASSESGTGEVYEKLFF.

This clone was recorded a few times. The rearrangement uses TRBV6-4 and TRBJ2-3; TRBD2 aligns across 15 bases. J lost 3 bases, V lost 6 bases, and 1 base had no gene match. Germline loops: CDR1 MRHNA, CDR2 SNTAGT. The CDR3 spans 15 residues. This chain's CDR3 is CASSGLAGGTDTQYF. The CDR3 DNA reads as TGTGCCAGCAGCGGACTAGCGGGAGGGACAGATACGCAGTATTTT.

The chain links TRBV5-1 to TRBJ2-1, with TRBD2 matching over 9 bases. Germline loops: CDR1 SGHRS, CDR2 YFSETQ. With 0 bases clipped from V and 3 bases from J, the junction kept 1 base outside the gene matches. This CDR3 has 15 residues. The CDR3 spells CASSLASGIYNEQFF. CDR3 in DNA: TGCGCCAGCAGCTTGGCTAGCGGGATCTACAATGAGCAGTTCTTC.

Written as DNA, the CDR3 is TGTGCCAGCAGCTCACAGGGATCTGGCTACACCTTC. Its protein product is CASSSQGSGYTF. The gene calls are TRBV5-6 and TRBJ1-2, with D possibly being TRBD1 (6 bases). Germline V CDR1 and CDR2: SGHDT, YYEEEE. This CDR3 has 12 amino acids. V shed 3 bases and J shed 7 bases, with 10 bases lying between them.